The text below deals with one T cell receptor beta chain. What it recognizes is unknown. Per individual sample, 9.9 x 10^4 or so TCR templates were assayed. The assay was immunoSEQ multiplex PCR, and TCRdb's table has in-frame clones only and misses some. The profile shows more than 95,000 clones, less than 95% of them singletons. The data derive from a study of siplizumab effects on memory and regulatory T cells. Study findings and constraints: Controls had around 28% Treg-derived mappable alloreactive CD4+ clones on average, versus approximately 69% with siplizumab. Many proliferating CD4+ or CD8+ clones remained unclassified. Roughly 75-96% of them could not be assigned either a naive or a memory phenotype. Unstimulated naive T cells seemed to show more diversity than memory cells did, and they also seemed to be among the major contributors to the alloresponse.

Input material: non-Treg CD4+ T cells sorted from blood. This receptor was obtained from a human donor in good health.

This chain's CDR3 is CASSSPTSGGTDTQYF. The CDR3 DNA sequence: TGTGCCAGCAGTTCGCCGACTAGCGGAGGGACAGATACGCAGTATTTT. The rearrangement uses TRBV6-6 and TRBJ2-3; 9 bases are a match to TRBD2. The CDR3 spans 16 residues. Germline CDR1 is MNHNY and CDR2 is SVGAGI (reference sequence). V shed 4 bases and J 3 bases; nucleotides not matched to a gene: 8.